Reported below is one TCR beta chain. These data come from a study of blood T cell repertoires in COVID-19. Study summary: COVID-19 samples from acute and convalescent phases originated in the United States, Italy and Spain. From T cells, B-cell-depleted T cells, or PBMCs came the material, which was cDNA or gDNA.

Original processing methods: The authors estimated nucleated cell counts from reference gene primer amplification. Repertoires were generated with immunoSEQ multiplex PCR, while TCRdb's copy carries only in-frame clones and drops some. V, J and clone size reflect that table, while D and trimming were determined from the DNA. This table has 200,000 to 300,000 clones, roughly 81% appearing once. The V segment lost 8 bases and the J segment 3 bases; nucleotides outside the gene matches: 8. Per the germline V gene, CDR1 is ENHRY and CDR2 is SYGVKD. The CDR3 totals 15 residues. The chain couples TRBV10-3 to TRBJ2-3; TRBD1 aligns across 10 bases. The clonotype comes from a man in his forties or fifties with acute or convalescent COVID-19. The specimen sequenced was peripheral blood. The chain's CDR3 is CAIGSRDRGTDTQYF. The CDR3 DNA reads TGTGCCATCGGATCTAGGGACAGGGGAACAGATACGCAGTATTTT.